This T cell receptor (beta chain) derives from a study of cytomegalovirus exposure and HLA in healthy donors. This clone was observed a handful of times. Amplification used 60 Vbeta primers and 13 Jbeta primers. Sequencing was performed with immunoSEQ multiplex PCR; in TCRdb, only in-frame clones are kept and a portion is missing. The sample carries more than 95,000 clones, roughly 80% recorded once. The sample was PBMCs. The receptor was derived from a man over 45 in good health and CMV-seropositive.

For the CDR3, the DNA is TGTGCCAGCAGCTTAGAATCCGGGACAGGTAATGCCTACAATGAGCAGTTCTTC. Translation gives CASSLESGTGNAYNEQFF. The chain uses TRBV7-2 and TRBJ2-1; 8 bases match TRBD1. Germline trimming cut 1 base from V and 2 bases from J; bases unmatched to any gene: 10. Germline V gives CDR1 SGHTA, CDR2 FQGNSA. CDR3 size: 18 residues.